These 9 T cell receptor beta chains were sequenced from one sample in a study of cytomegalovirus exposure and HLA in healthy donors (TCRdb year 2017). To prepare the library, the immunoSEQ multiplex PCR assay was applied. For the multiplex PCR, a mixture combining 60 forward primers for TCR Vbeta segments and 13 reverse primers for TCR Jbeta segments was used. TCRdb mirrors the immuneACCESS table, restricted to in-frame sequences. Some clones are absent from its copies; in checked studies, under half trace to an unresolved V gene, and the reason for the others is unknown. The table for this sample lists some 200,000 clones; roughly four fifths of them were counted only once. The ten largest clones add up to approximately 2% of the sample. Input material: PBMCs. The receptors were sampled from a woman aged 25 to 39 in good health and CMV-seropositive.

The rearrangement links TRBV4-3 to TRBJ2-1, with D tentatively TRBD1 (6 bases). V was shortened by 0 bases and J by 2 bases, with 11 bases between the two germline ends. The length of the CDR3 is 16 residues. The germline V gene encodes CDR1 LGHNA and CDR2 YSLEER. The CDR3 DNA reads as TGCGCCAGCAGCCAAGATAGAAGGGACACCTACAATGAGCAGTTCTTC. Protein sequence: CASSQDRRDTYNEQFF.

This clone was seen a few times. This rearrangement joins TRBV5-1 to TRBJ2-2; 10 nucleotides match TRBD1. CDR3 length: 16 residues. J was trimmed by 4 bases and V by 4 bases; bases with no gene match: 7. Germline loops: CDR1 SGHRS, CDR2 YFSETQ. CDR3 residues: CASSPGTGVITGELFF. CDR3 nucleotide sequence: TGCGCCAGCAGCCCGGGGACAGGGGTGATCACCGGGGAGCTGTTTTTT.

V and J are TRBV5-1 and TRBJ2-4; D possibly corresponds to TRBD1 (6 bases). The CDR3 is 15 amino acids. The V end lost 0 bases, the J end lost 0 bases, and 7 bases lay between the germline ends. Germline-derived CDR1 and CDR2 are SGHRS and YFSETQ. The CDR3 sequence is CASSLEGVAKNIQYF. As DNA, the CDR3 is TGCGCCAGCAGCTTGGAGGGGGTAGCCAAAAACATTCAGTACTTC. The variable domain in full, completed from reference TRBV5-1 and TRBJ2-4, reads KAGVTQTPRYLIKTRGQQVTLSCSPISGHRSVSWYQQTPGQGLQFLFEYFSETQRNKGNFPGRFSGRQFSNSRSEMNVSTLELGDSALYLCASSLEGVAKNIQYFGAGTRLSVL.

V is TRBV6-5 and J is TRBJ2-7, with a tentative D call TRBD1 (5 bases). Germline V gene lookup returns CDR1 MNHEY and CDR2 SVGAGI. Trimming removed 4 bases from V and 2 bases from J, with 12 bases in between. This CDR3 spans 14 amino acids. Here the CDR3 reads CASSLTDDPYEQYF. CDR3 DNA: TGTGCCAGCAGTTTGACAGACGACCCCTACGAGCAGTACTTC.

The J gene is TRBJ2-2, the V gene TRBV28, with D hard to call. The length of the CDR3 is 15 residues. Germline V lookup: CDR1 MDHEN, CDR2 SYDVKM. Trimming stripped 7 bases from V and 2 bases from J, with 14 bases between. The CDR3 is CASMEQSINTGELFF. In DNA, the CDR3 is TGTGCCAGCATGGAACAGAGCATAAACACCGGGGAGCTGTTTTTT.

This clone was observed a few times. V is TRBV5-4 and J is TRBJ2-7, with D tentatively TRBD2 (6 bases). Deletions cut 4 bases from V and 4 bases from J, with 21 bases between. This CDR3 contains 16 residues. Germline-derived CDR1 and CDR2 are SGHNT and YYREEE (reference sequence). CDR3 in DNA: TGTGCCAGCAGCCCGGGGGAGAGTTCGGGGCTGTACGAGCAGTACTTC. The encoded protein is CASSPGESSGLYEQYF.

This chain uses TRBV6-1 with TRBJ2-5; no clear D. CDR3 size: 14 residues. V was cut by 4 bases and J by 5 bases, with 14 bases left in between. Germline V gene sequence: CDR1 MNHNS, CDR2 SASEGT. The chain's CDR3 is CASSAMSRSETQYF. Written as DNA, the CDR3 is TGTGCCAGCAGTGCTATGTCCCGTTCGGAGACCCAGTACTTC.

The CDR3 bases are TGTGCCAGCAGCACACTACAGGGGGCTCGTGGCTACACCTTC. This encodes CASSTLQGARGYTF. The chain joins TRBV9 to TRBJ1-2, with 9 nucleotides matching TRBD1. Trimming took 4 bases from V and 7 from J; bases not matched to a gene: 8. CDR1 is SGDLS, CDR2 YYNGEE, per germline. CDR3 size: 14 residues. The variable domain in full, completed from reference TRBV9 and TRBJ1-2, reads DSGVTQTPKHLITATGQRVTLRCSPRSGDLSVYWYQQSLDQGLQFLIQYYNGEERAKGNILERFSAQQFPDLHSELNLSSLELGDSALYFCASSTLQGARGYTFGSGTRLTVV.

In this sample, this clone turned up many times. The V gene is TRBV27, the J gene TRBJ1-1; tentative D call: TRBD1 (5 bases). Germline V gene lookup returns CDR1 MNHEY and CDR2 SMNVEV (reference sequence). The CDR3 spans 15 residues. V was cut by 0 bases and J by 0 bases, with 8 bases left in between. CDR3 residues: CASSLSAGMNTEAFF. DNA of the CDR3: TGTGCCAGCAGTTTATCGGCAGGGATGAACACTGAAGCTTTCTTT.